What follows are 13 T cell receptor beta chains derived from one specimen sequenced in a study of response to subunit inactivated influenza vaccine. Via MiXCR, TCRdb re-called the RT-PCR reads, giving one row per CDR3 protein. This sample has around 500,000 distinct CDR3 sequences; approximately 11% occur once, and the top ten carry approximately 12%. This sample comprised PBMCs from blood, obtained roughly 46 days after vaccination. These TCRs come from a man between 45 and 60 years old who received an inactivated influenza vaccine.

V gene TRBV4-2 combines with J gene TRBJ1-6, with D unresolved. This CDR3 is 16 amino acids long. Germline-derived CDR1 and CDR2 are LGHNA and YNFKEQ. V gave up 0 bases and J gave up 4 bases, with 10 bases separating them. The CDR3: CASSQERSLYNSPLHF. In DNA, the CDR3 is TGTGCCAGCAGCCAAGAAAGGTCTCTTTATAATTCACCCCTCCACTTT.

This clonotype was picked up a small number of times. This chain uses TRBV9 with TRBJ2-7; D gene unclear. The CDR3 has 15 residues. V gave up 4 bases and J gave up 2 bases, with 16 bases separating them. Germline V lookup: CDR1 SGDLS, CDR2 YYNGEE. The CDR3 sequence is CASSLSPGLTYEQYF. CDR3 DNA: TGTGCCAGCAGCCTCAGTCCCGGTCTTACCTACGAGCAGTACTTC. Looking up the rest from reference TRBV9 and TRBJ2-7 gives the full variable domain: DSGVTQTPKHLITATGQRVTLRCSPRSGDLSVYWYQQSLDQGLQFLIQYYNGEERAKGNILERFSAQQFPDLHSELNLSSLELGDSALYFCASSLSPGLTYEQYFGPGTRLTVT.

This clonotype was counted a few times. The gene calls are TRBV7-2 and TRBJ2-5; TRBD2 matches 13 bases. The CDR3 has 14 amino acids. Germline values: CDR1 SGHTA, CDR2 FQGNSA. The V segment lost 7 bases and the J segment 6 bases; nucleotides outside the gene matches: 5. The CDR3 DNA is TGTGCCAGCACCCTGACTAGCGGGGGGCAGACCCAGTACTTC. It encodes CASTLTSGGQTQYF.

The V and J genes are TRBV27 and TRBJ2-7, with 7 positions matching TRBD2. Germline loops: CDR1 MNHEY, CDR2 SMNVEV (reference sequence). The CDR3 is made up of 13 amino acids. Trimming cost V 5 bases and J 4 bases; bases outside gene matches: 5. The CDR3 nucleotides read TGTGCCAGCAGTAAAGGGAGGGCGTACGAGCAGTACTTC. It translates to CASSKGRAYEQYF.

Ten or more counts support this clonotype. This sequence joins TRBV15 and TRBJ2-1; 9 bases align to TRBD2. V lost 0 bases and J lost 8; bases outside the gene matches: 8. This CDR3 region has 16 residues. Germline values: CDR1 LNHNV, CDR2 YYDKDF (reference sequence). CDR3 protein: CATSREEGLAGDEQFF. DNA for the CDR3: TGTGCCACCAGCAGAGAGGAGGGACTAGCTGGCGATGAGCAGTTCTTC.

In this sample, this clonotype turned up a few times. V is TRBV6-2 or TRBV6-3 and J is TRBJ2-4; TRBD2 matches at 11 bases. There are 14 residues in the CDR3. With 4 bases clipped from V and 7 bases from J, the junction kept 3 bases outside the gene matches. Germline V lookup: CDR1 MNHEY, CDR2 SVGEGT. The CDR3 coding sequence is TGTGCCAGCAGTTTGACTAGCGGGGTGAACATTCAGTACTTC. It encodes CASSLTSGVNIQYF.

This clonotype was found many times. The V and J genes are TRBV5-1 and TRBJ2-2; 8 positions match TRBD1. This CDR3 spans 13 amino acids. The ends lost 5 bases at V and 3 bases at J; junction bases unmatched: 0. The V gene's germline CDR1 is SGHRS and CDR2 YFSETQ. CDR3 region: CASRDRDTGELFF. As DNA, the CDR3 is TGCGCCAGCAGGGACAGGGACACCGGGGAGCTGTTTTTT.

This clonotype was seen at least ten times. The J gene is TRBJ2-1, the V gene TRBV5-1; tentatively, D is TRBD2 (5 bases). The CDR3 runs 14 residues. CDR1 and CDR2 (germline): SGHRS, YFSETQ. With 4 bases removed from V and 8 bases from J, the gap between germline ends came to 16 bases. In DNA, the CDR3 is TGCGCCAGCAGCCTGGACGGGGTCTTTGATGAGCAGTTCTTC. Protein product: CASSLDGVFDEQFF.

This clonotype was seen many times. The chain links TRBV7-8 to TRBJ2-1; 11 nucleotides match TRBD2. In germline, CDR1 is SGHVS, CDR2 FQNEAQ. This CDR3 contains 16 residues. V lost 3 bases and J lost 9; bases outside the gene matches: 10. CDR3 region: CASSFGLAGAFGEQFF. CDR3 sequence (DNA): TGTGCCAGCAGCTTCGGACTAGCGGGTGCATTTGGTGAGCAGTTCTTC.

At least ten counts were recorded for this clonotype. This chain uses TRBV20-1 with TRBJ2-7; no firm D call. Trimming removed 1 base at V and 4 bases at J, with 14 bases between. Germline CDR1 DFQATT, CDR2 SNEGSKA (reference sequence). This CDR3 region has 14 residues. For the CDR3, the DNA is TGCAGTGCTAGAGCTGTGGATGAATCGTACGAGCAGTACTTC. Residues: CSARAVDESYEQYF.

This clonotype was observed at least ten times. This chain uses TRBV20-1 with TRBJ2-2; no firm D call. The CDR3 has 16 residues. The V end was cut by 0 bases, the J end by 3 bases, with 14 bases between. CDR1 is DFQATT and CDR2 is SNEGSKA in the germline V gene (reference sequence). For the CDR3, the DNA is TGCAGTGCTAGAGATTTGAGAACCGAATACACCGGGGAGCTGTTTTTT. Residues: CSARDLRTEYTGELFF.

This clonotype was observed a few times. V and J are TRBV7-9 and TRBJ2-5, with 7 bases that match TRBD1. Looked up from germline, CDR1 is SEHNR and CDR2 is FQNEAQ (reference sequence). The CDR3 runs to 15 residues. After removal of 2 bases from V and 5 bases from J, the junction contained 8 bases not matched to a gene. The CDR3 region is CASSLRQGRSETQYF. CDR3 DNA: TGTGCCAGCAGCTTACGACAGGGAAGGTCGGAGACCCAGTACTTC.

Many counts were recorded for this clonotype. The V gene is TRBV9, the J gene TRBJ1-1; the D is unclear. CDR1 is SGDLS, CDR2 YYNGEE, per germline. V dropped 4 bases and J dropped 4 bases, with 26 bases sitting between them. The CDR3 sequence is 18 residues long. The CDR3 nucleotides read TGTGCCAGCAGCCCGAGCCCCCCTCAACTCCGCCGGGGCACTGAAGCTTTCTTT. As protein: CASSPSPPQLRRGTEAFF.